This T cell receptor beta chain stems from a study of graft-versus-host responses after intestinal transplantation. On the study more broadly: Transplants were multivisceral, liver-intestinal, or isolated intestinal. For approximately three years after anti-thymocyte globulin induction, all recipients took tacrolimus and steroids.

A word on this clone: Antigen specificity is unknown.

Germline V CDR1 and CDR2: MNHNY, SVGAGI (reference sequence). CDR3 length equals 15 residues. V was shortened by 4 bases and J by 1 base, with 11 bases between the two germline ends. The protocol was immunoSEQ multiplex PCR, while the TCRdb copy is restricted to in-frame clones and leaves out a portion. There are 150,000 or so clones in the sample; about 93% occur only once, and 0.19% lies in the top ten. Study-level points and caveats: Investigators detected GvH clones in recipient marrow, with some emerging earlier in ileum or blood. Where graft-donor T cell macrochimerism was present, patients had high graft-versus-host to host-versus-graft clonal ratios in allografts.

The chain links TRBV6-6 to TRBJ2-4, with D possibly TRBD1 on 6 matching bases. The input for sequencing was unstimulated CD4+ T cells sorted from spleen or lymph node cells, taken before intestinal transplant. This receptor was identified in a human donor who received an intestinal transplant. The CDR3 DNA sequence: TGTGCCAGCAGTTTCCAGGGGAGCGCCAAAAACATTCAGTACTTC. Amino acids: CASSFQGSAKNIQYF.